The 15 T cell receptor beta chains below all came from one sample that was sequenced in a study of shared clonotypes between healthy human individuals. Assay: immunoSEQ multiplex PCR; the TCRdb copy retains only in-frame clones and omits some. The sample has roughly 1 million clones, more than 75% seen once. Sequenced input: memory CD4+ T cells from PBMCs. Subset reported: CD45RA-negative fraction. These receptors were taken from a man aged 18 to 30 in good health. Some clones in this sample may be carry-over from other donors' samples.

The V call is TRBV28, the J call TRBJ1-2; D remains unclear. CDR1 and CDR2 (germline): MDHEN, SYDVKM. This CDR3 is built from 14 residues. The germline V and J ends were trimmed by 2 bases and 8 bases, with 15 bases remaining between them. The CDR3 bases are TGTGCCAGCAGTTTAGGGCCGGCCAGAATCGGCTACACCTTC. Amino acids: CASSLGPARIGYTF.

The table lists this clone with a count of one. The chain recombines TRBV5-1 with TRBJ2-1; TRBD2 is a possible D gene (5 bases). Germline V gene lookup returns CDR1 SGHRS and CDR2 YFSETQ. The CDR3 extends over 15 amino acids. Trimming shortened V by 1 base and J by 3 bases, and 11 bases separated the two germline ends. CDR3: CASSLIPGGYNEQFF. In nucleotides, the CDR3 is TGCGCCAGCAGCTTGATCCCCGGAGGCTACAATGAGCAGTTCTTC.

The V and J genes are TRBV7-8 and TRBJ2-7; D perhaps matches TRBD1 (5 bases). Germline CDR1 is SGHVS and CDR2 is FQNEAQ. The CDR3 is made up of 13 amino acids. Trimming left V 3 bases short and J 2 bases short, with 8 bases between. The DNA for the CDR3 is TGTGCCAGCAGCTTGCCAGGGACCTACGAGCAGTACTTC. Amino acids: CASSLPGTYEQYF. Filled out from reference TRBV7-8 and TRBJ2-7, the complete variable domain reads GAGVSQSPRYKVAKRGQDVALRCDPISGHVSLFWYQQALGQGPEFLTYFQNEAQLDKSGLPSDRFFAERPEGSVSTLKIQRTQQEDSAVYLCASSLPGTYEQYFGPGTRLTVT.

Worth noting for this clone: Different DNA sequences within this sample yield the same CDR3. V gene TRBV9 combines with J gene TRBJ1-5; 7 bases fit TRBD1. The V and J ends lost 3 bases and 1 base, in that order; junction bases with no gene match: 4. CDR3 length: 15 residues. Germline CDR1 is SGDLS and CDR2 is YYNGEE. The CDR3 region is CASSATGVSNQPQHF. CDR3 in DNA: TGTGCCAGCAGCGCCACAGGGGTAAGCAATCAGCCCCAGCATTTT.

This rearrangement joins TRBV5-4 to TRBJ2-3; D call uncertain. Trimming removed 0 bases from V and 0 bases from J, with 8 bases in between. CDR1 and CDR2 (germline): SGHNT, YYREEE (reference sequence). This CDR3 contains 15 residues. The CDR3 protein is CASSLGVSSTDTQYF. DNA for the CDR3: TGTGCCAGCAGCTTGGGGGTGTCTAGCACAGATACGCAGTATTTT.

This rearrangement joins TRBV27 to TRBJ2-3, with TRBD2 matching 14 bases. Germline V gives CDR1 MNHEY, CDR2 SMNVEV (reference sequence). The length of the CDR3 is 16 residues. V dropped 4 bases and J dropped 5; count of bases not matched to a gene: 5. DNA for the CDR3: TGTGCCAGCAGTTCCACCGGGACTAGCGGGAGAGATACGCAGTATTTT. This gives the protein CASSSTGTSGRDTQYF.

The chain uses TRBV27 and TRBJ1-5; D ambiguous. CDR1 is MNHEY and CDR2 is SMNVEV in the germline V gene (reference sequence). V dropped 4 bases and J dropped 3 bases, with 4 bases sitting between them. The CDR3 length is 12 residues. CDR3 protein: CASSSLNQPQHF. The CDR3 nucleotides read TGTGCCAGCAGTTCGCTCAATCAGCCCCAGCATTTT.

This clone came up a few times. This rearrangement joins TRBV7-8 to TRBJ2-7; the D is unclear. V was clipped by 5 bases and J by 5 bases, with 10 bases between them. Germline assignment: CDR1 SGHVS and CDR2 FQNEAQ. This CDR3 contains 12 residues. CDR3 sequence (DNA): TGTGCCAGCAGCCGCGACAAGGACGAGCAGTACTTC. Translating it yields CASSRDKDEQYF.

The chain couples TRBV6-6 to TRBJ2-7; 10 positions agree with TRBD2. The junction had 2 bases not matched to a gene; V was cut back by 6 bases and J by 0 bases. Per germline, CDR1 MNHNY and CDR2 SVGAGI (reference sequence). CDR3 size: 14 residues. As DNA, the CDR3 is TGTGCCAGCAGGGCTAGCGGGGGCTCCTACGAGCAGTACTTC. Protein sequence: CASRASGGSYEQYF.

This clone appeared once. The genes are TRBV21-1 and TRBJ2-2; TRBD1 is the table's D call and was not checked against the DNA. TRBV21-1 constitutes a pseudogene. The CDR3 runs 15 residues. This chain's CDR3 is CASSKGDSSSGELFF. DNA for the CDR3: TGTGCCAGCAGCAAGGGGGACAGTTCCTCCGGGGAGCTGTTTTTT.

The rearrangement joins TRBV7-9 to TRBJ2-4; D could derive from TRBD1 or TRBD2 (6 bases each). The CDR3 is 18 residues long. Germline CDR1 reads SEHNR; CDR2 reads FQNEAQ (reference sequence). Deletions cut 4 bases from V and 4 bases from J, with 23 bases between. The CDR3 loop is CASSSPEITGRTKNIQYF. The CDR3 coding sequence is TGTGCCAGCAGCTCACCCGAAATAACAGGGAGGACAAAAAACATTCAGTACTTC.

As to this clone: This sample also contains other DNA sequences that code for the same CDR3. The rearrangement uses TRBV28 and TRBJ1-5; D perhaps matches TRBD1 (5 bases). CDR3 size: 15 residues. With 3 bases removed from V and 2 bases from J, the gap between germline ends came to 11 bases. Looked up from germline, CDR1 is MDHEN and CDR2 is SYDVKM. In nucleotides, the CDR3 is TGTGCCAGCAGTTTTAGAGGGGCTGGCAATCAGCCCCAGCATTTT. Protein: CASSFRGAGNQPQHF.

For this clone: This may arise from a read error, as a much more abundant clone is one base away. Other DNA sequences from this sample encode an identical CDR3 as well. The V call is TRBV29-1, the J call TRBJ1-1; D remains ambiguous. The germline V gene has CDR1 SQVTM and CDR2 ANQGSEA. The germline V and J ends were trimmed by 3 bases and 1 base, with 9 bases remaining between them. The CDR3 covers 13 residues. The CDR3 loop is CSVEGGGNTEAFF. For the CDR3, the DNA is TGCAGCGTTGAGGGCGGCGGGAACACTGAAGCTTTCTTT.

This clone has just one count. Relative to the germline gene, one junction end is altered; a read error may explain this. The sample holds other DNA sequences that translate to the same CDR3. This chain links TRBV9 with TRBJ2-1, with D hard to call. Per germline, CDR1 SGDLS and CDR2 YYNGEE. CDR3 length equals 15 residues. This chain's CDR3 is CASSVVVGSYNEQFF. The CDR3 coding sequence is TGTGCCAGCAGCGTAGTGGTGGGCTCCTACAATGAACAGTTCTTC.

This chain joins TRBV28 and TRBJ1-5; TRBD1 matches at 8 bases. CDR3 length equals 14 residues. CDR1 MDHEN and CDR2 SYDVKM come from the germline V gene. The J segment lost 8 bases and the V segment lost 5 bases, leaving 8 bases of the junction unmatched. This CDR3 is CASSPRQGPEPQHF. The CDR3 DNA follows: TGTGCCAGCAGTCCCAGACAGGGGCCCGAGCCCCAGCATTTT.